The 14 T cell receptor beta chains in this list originate from one sample, sequenced in a study of beta chain features in type 1 diabetes. Since all of the isolated RNA was reverse transcribed, expressed TCRB transcripts were what got sequenced. Some clones are missing from TCRdb's copy, which holds only in-frame ones; the method was immunoSEQ multiplex PCR. The top ten hold under 0.02% of the sample, which has 350,000 to 450,000 clones, around 16% seen once. Sample: naive CD4+ T cells from blood. These TCRs come from a young woman in good health.

This clone was seen a handful of times. The chain has TRBV25-1 and TRBJ2-1; 7 nucleotides match TRBD2. The CDR3 is 15 residues long. Unmatched junction bases numbered 8, after V lost 6 bases and J lost 3 bases. Germline values: CDR1 MGHDK, CDR2 SYGVNS. The CDR3 sequence: CASRDNRDYYNEQFF. The CDR3 nucleotides are TGTGCCAGCAGAGACAACCGGGACTACTACAATGAGCAGTTCTTC.

J is TRBJ2-5 and V is TRBV28; weak D call: TRBD1 (5 bases). The V end lost 5 bases, the J end lost 8 bases, and 9 bases lay between the germline ends. The germline gives CDR1 MDHEN, CDR2 SYDVKM. CDR3 length: 11 amino acids. CDR3 residues: CASSQGRTQYF. The CDR3 DNA reads as TGTGCCAGCAGTCAGGGCCGAACCCAGTACTTC.

This clone showed up just a few times. The chain has TRBV7-8 and TRBJ1-1; tentatively, D is TRBD1 (5 bases). CDR3 length: 14 amino acids. Trimming removed 0 bases from V and 5 bases from J, with 10 bases in between. Germline CDR1 reads SGHVS; CDR2 reads FQNEAQ. Here the CDR3 reads CASSLAGGGTEAFF. The CDR3 nucleotides read TGTGCCAGCAGCTTAGCGGGGGGAGGGACTGAAGCTTTCTTT.

This clone appeared a few times. The chain is built from TRBV14 and TRBJ2-1; weak D call: TRBD1 (6 bases). The germline CDR1 and CDR2 sequences are SGHDN and FVKESK. Trimming pared 3 bases from V and 5 bases from J, leaving 14 bases between. The CDR3 is 15 residues long. In nucleotides, the CDR3 is TGTGCCAGCAGCCACTTCCAGGGGACGGACAATGAGCAGTTCTTC. It specifies CASSHFQGTDNEQFF.

The gene calls are TRBV7-9 and TRBJ2-1; possible D gene TRBD2, 5 bases. The CDR3 loop spans 15 amino acids. Looked up from germline, CDR1 is SEHNR and CDR2 is FQNEAQ (reference sequence). V was cut by 1 base and J by 8 bases, with 15 bases left in between. CDR3 sequence reads: CASSLERNPSYEQFF. The CDR3 DNA reads as TGTGCCAGCAGCTTAGAAAGGAACCCTAGCTATGAGCAGTTCTTC.

This clone was seen only a few times. The chain joins TRBV13 to TRBJ2-7; 11 nucleotides match TRBD2. J lost 5 bases, V lost 5 bases, and 11 bases had no gene match. The V gene's germline CDR1 is PRHDT and CDR2 FYEKMQ (reference sequence). The CDR3 is made up of 16 amino acids. DNA for the CDR3: TGTGCCAGCAGCCCCCAATTACTAGCGGGAGAGGACGAGCAGTACTTC. Its translation is CASSPQLLAGEDEQYF.

V is TRBV7-3 and J is TRBJ2-5; the match to TRBD2 covers 12 bases. With V trimmed by 5 bases and J by 7 bases, 8 bases remained unmatched. The germline V gene encodes CDR1 SGHTA and CDR2 FQGTGA. The CDR3 contains 15 residues. The CDR3 nucleotides are TGTGCCAGCAGCGGGGTGACTAGCGGGAGCGGGACCCAGTACTTC. Protein product: CASSGVTSGSGTQYF.

This clone was seen only a few times. The CDR3 spells CASDHRVHSGANVLTF. The CDR3 DNA reads TGTGCCAGCGACCACAGGGTCCACTCCGGGGCCAACGTCCTGACTTTC. The rearrangement uses TRBV11-2 and TRBJ2-6, with D perhaps matching TRBD1 (6 bases). CDR1 and CDR2 from the germline V gene are SGHAT and FQNNGV. This CDR3 is built from 16 residues. V was clipped by 8 bases and J by 4 bases, with 18 bases between them.

This rearrangement joins TRBV30 to TRBJ1-1; D is undetermined. Germline-derived CDR1 and CDR2 are GTSNPN and SVGIG (reference sequence). The CDR3 loop spans 13 amino acids. V lost 2 bases, J lost 13 bases, and 20 bases lay in between. The DNA of the CDR3 is TGTGCCTGGAGTCCCGGAGGAACCTTACCGGATTTCTTT. It encodes CAWSPGGTLPDFF.

This clone has a handful of counts. J is TRBJ1-2 and V is TRBV18; D unclear. Germline CDR1 reads KGHSH; CDR2 reads LQKENI. This CDR3 is 13 amino acids long. V was pared by 3 bases and J by 5 bases, with 10 bases between. The CDR3 nucleotides read TGTGCCAGCTCACCTCAGGATAAGTATGGCTACACCTTC. Its translation is CASSPQDKYGYTF.

As concerns this clone: This CDR3 is also generated by other DNA sequences in the sample. The chain has TRBV4-1 and TRBJ2-3; 9 nucleotides match TRBD2. V gave up 3 bases and J gave up 1 base; unmatched junction bases: 2. This CDR3 region has 15 residues. Germline-derived CDR1 and CDR2 are MGHRA and YSYEKL. The CDR3 sequence is CASSQTSGRTDTQYF. The DNA of the CDR3 is TGCGCCAGCAGCCAGACTAGCGGACGCACAGATACGCAGTATTTT.

The chain joins TRBV5-1 to TRBJ2-1; D remains unclear. V dropped 0 bases and J dropped 0 bases, with 10 bases sitting between them. Looked up from germline, CDR1 is SGHRS and CDR2 is YFSETQ. There are 16 residues in the CDR3. The CDR3 nucleotides read TGCGCCAGCAGCTTGGTGTTGCGCCTCTCCTACAATGAGCAGTTCTTC. This encodes CASSLVLRLSYNEQFF.

The genes are TRBV5-1 and TRBJ1-4; D may be TRBD1 (6 bases). V lost 3 bases, J lost 4 bases, and 13 bases lay in between. The CDR3 covers 15 residues. Germline V gene sequence: CDR1 SGHRS, CDR2 YFSETQ. CDR3 DNA sequence: TGCGCCAGCAGCTCGCGGACAGCCGGTAATGAAAAACTGTTTTTT. It encodes CASSSRTAGNEKLFF.

This clone was observed a handful of times. The rearrangement links TRBV6-4 to TRBJ2-1, with 8 bases fitting TRBD1. There are 12 residues in the CDR3. The germline V gene encodes CDR1 MRHNA and CDR2 SNTAGT. Trimming cost V 3 bases and J 9 bases; bases outside gene matches: 1. Here the CDR3 reads CASSEQGGEQFF. The CDR3 DNA is TGTGCCAGCAGTGAACAGGGGGGTGAGCAGTTCTTC.